The 12 T cell receptor beta chains below were found in one sample sequenced in a study of cytomegalovirus exposure and HLA in healthy donors. Amplification used 60 Vbeta primers and 13 Jbeta primers. Profiling relied on immunoSEQ multiplex PCR, and the TCRdb table lists in-frame clones only, not all of them. In the table there are 150,000 to 200,000 clones, roughly 74% of which are singletons. Sequenced input: PBMCs. Receptor source: a woman aged 40-49 years in good health and CMV-seropositive.

V and J are TRBV11-2 and TRBJ2-5, with a tentative D call TRBD2 (5 bases). CDR3 length: 13 amino acids. Germline loops: CDR1 SGHAT, CDR2 FQNNGV. Trimming stripped 2 bases from V and 7 bases from J, with 11 bases between. CDR3 region: CASSLFGDWTQYF. DNA of the CDR3: TGTGCCAGCAGCTTATTCGGGGATTGGACCCAGTACTTC.

As DNA, the CDR3 is TGTGCCAGCAGTGATGATTTCTGGAGCGAGCAGTTCTTC. As protein: CASSDDFWSEQFF. The V call is TRBV6-1, the J call TRBJ2-1; D is undetermined. Germline CDR1 and CDR2: MNHNS and SASEGT. CDR3 length: 13 amino acids. Deletions cut 3 bases from V and 10 bases from J, with 13 bases between.

The chain couples TRBV2 to TRBJ1-3; 7 bases are shared with TRBD1. Germline loops: CDR1 SNHLY, CDR2 FYNNEI. V dropped 6 bases and J dropped 8; count of bases not matched to a gene: 7. The CDR3 is 13 amino acids. CDR3 bases: TGTGCCAGCAGCCCGAGGGGGCGGGACACCATATATTTT. Its translation is CASSPRGRDTIYF.

The genes are TRBV7-9 and TRBJ1-1; a weak D match, TRBD1 (6 bases). Germline V lookup: CDR1 SEHNR, CDR2 FQNEAQ (reference sequence). Trimming stripped 3 bases from V and 5 bases from J, with 10 bases between. The CDR3 runs 13 residues. The CDR3 here is CASSLEGQTEAFF. CDR3 nucleotide sequence: TGTGCCAGCAGCTTGGAAGGACAGACTGAAGCTTTCTTT.

The sample holds a few counts of this clone. The chain uses TRBV5-1 and TRBJ2-7; tentatively, D is TRBD2 (5 bases). The CDR3 has 14 residues. Looked up from germline, CDR1 is SGHRS and CDR2 is YFSETQ. Between the trimmed V and J ends, which lost 4 bases and 6 bases, there was a span of 17 bases. The chain's CDR3 is CASSPGVLAPEQYF. Written as DNA, the CDR3 is TGCGCCAGCAGCCCGGGTGTTCTAGCACCCGAGCAGTACTTC.

V usage is TRBV11-2 and J usage is TRBJ1-3; 7 nucleotides match TRBD1. J was trimmed by 4 bases and V by 3 bases; bases with no gene match: 6. Germline loops: CDR1 SGHAT, CDR2 FQNNGV. The CDR3 sequence is 15 residues long. This CDR3 reads CASSFEGARGNTIYF. DNA for the CDR3: TGTGCCAGCAGCTTTGAGGGGGCTCGCGGAAACACCATATATTTT.

This clone was observed a handful of times. DNA for the CDR3: TGTGCCAGCAGCTTATCAGGGTTGGAGACCCAGTACTTC. This sequence encodes CASSLSGLETQYF. This rearrangement joins TRBV7-9 to TRBJ2-5, with a possible D match to TRBD1 (5 bases). V lost 2 bases and J lost 5, with 9 bases in between. CDR3 length: 13 residues. The V gene's germline CDR1 is SEHNR and CDR2 FQNEAQ (reference sequence).

This chain connects TRBV7-9 to TRBJ2-1; 13 positions match TRBD2. Germline V gene data show CDR1 as SEHNR and CDR2 as FQNEAQ (reference sequence). The CDR3 sequence is 14 residues long. The junction had 0 bases not matched to a gene; V was cut back by 1 base and J by 9 bases. This CDR3 is CASSLGTSGSEQFF. Written as DNA, the CDR3 is TGTGCCAGCAGCTTAGGGACTAGCGGGAGTGAGCAGTTCTTC.

V usage is TRBV27 and J usage is TRBJ2-1; 12 bases are shared with TRBD2. The length of the CDR3 is 17 residues. CDR1 MNHEY and CDR2 SMNVEV come from the germline V gene (reference sequence). The J segment lost 8 bases and the V segment lost 6 bases, leaving 14 bases of the junction unmatched. CDR3 amino acids: CASRPRLAGAEGDEQFF. As DNA, the CDR3 is TGTGCCAGCAGACCCCGACTAGCGGGAGCCGAAGGGGATGAGCAGTTCTTC.

The rearrangement links TRBV6-1 to TRBJ2-3; D may be TRBD2 (6 bases). Trimming removed 2 bases from V and 11 bases from J, with 11 bases in between. CDR3 length equals 12 residues. The germline CDR1 and CDR2 sequences are MNHNS and SASEGT. CDR3 sequence: CASSELGGLQYF. The CDR3, as DNA: TGTGCCAGCAGTGAATTAGGAGGGTTGCAGTATTTT.

This clone has a single count. The gene calls are TRBV6-5 and TRBJ1-1; tentative D call: TRBD1 (6 bases). The V gene lost 0 bases and the J gene lost 0 bases, with 11 bases spanning the gap. The CDR3 is 16 residues long. The germline V gene encodes CDR1 MNHEY and CDR2 SVGAGI. CDR3 in amino acids: CASSYSPPGVNTEAFF. The CDR3 DNA sequence: TGTGCCAGCAGTTACTCACCTCCAGGGGTGAACACTGAAGCTTTCTTT.

The chain joins TRBV7-9 to TRBJ1-2, with a possible D match to TRBD1 (6 bases). The CDR3 totals 13 residues. Germline V gene lookup returns CDR1 SEHNR and CDR2 FQNEAQ (reference sequence). V lost 4 bases, J lost 2 bases, and 8 bases lay in between. The DNA of the CDR3 is TGTGCCAGCAGCTCAGGGGTAAACTATGGCTACACCTTC. This translates into CASSSGVNYGYTF.